This T cell receptor beta chain came from a study of T cells in Graves' hyperthyroidism and ophthalmopathy. Findings and limits, study-wide: Appearing also in blood were most of the thyroid clonotypes expanded above 0.001.

For this clonotype: Its antigen is still unknown.

RNA transcripts provided the source from which TCR beta CDR3 regions were amplified. Carried out on the TCR CDR3, a first-round RT-PCR used the HTBI primer set. TCRdb independently ran MiXCR on the multiplex PCR reads; one entry per CDR3 protein. Counted here are around 490,000 distinct CDR3 sequences, roughly 21% occurring once; the ten biggest clones make up approximately 48%. The source material was blood. The sequence derives from a man in his forties with Graves' ophthalmopathy.

The CDR3 nucleotides are TGTGCCAGTAGTCTCCACAGTTCTAATGAAAAACTGTTTTTT. This codes for CASSLHSSNEKLFF. V and J are TRBV19 and TRBJ1-4; D remains ambiguous. Germline V gene data show CDR1 as LNHDA and CDR2 as SQIVND (reference sequence). CDR3 length: 14 amino acids. V was shortened by 5 bases and J by 3 bases, with 10 bases between the two germline ends.